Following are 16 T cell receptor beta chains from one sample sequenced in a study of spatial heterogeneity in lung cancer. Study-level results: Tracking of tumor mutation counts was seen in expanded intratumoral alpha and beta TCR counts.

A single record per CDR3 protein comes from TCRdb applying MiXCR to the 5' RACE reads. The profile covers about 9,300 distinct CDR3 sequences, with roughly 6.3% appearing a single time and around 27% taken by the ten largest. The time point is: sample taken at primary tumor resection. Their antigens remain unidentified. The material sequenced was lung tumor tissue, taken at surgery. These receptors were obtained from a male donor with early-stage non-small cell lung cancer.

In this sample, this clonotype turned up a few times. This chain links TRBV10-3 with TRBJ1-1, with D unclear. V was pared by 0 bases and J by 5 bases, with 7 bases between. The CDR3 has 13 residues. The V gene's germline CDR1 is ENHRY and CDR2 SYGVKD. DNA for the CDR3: TGTGCCATCAGTGAGTCAGCTCGGACTGAAGCTTTCTTT. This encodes CAISESARTEAFF.

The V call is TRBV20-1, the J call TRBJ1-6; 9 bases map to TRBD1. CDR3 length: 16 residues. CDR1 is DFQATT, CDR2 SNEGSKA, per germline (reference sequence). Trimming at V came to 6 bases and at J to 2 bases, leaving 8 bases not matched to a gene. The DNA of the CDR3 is TGCAGTGCCATACCGGGACAGGGTACCTATAATTCACCCCTCCACTTT. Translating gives CSAIPGQGTYNSPLHF.

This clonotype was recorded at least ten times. The CDR3 coding sequence is TGTGCCAGCAGTCCCGGGACAGGGGTCAACCAGCATTTT. It translates to CASSPGTGVNQHF. The J gene is TRBJ1-5, the V gene TRBV6-5; 10 positions match TRBD1. Per germline, CDR1 MNHEY and CDR2 SVGAGI. The V segment lost 5 bases and the J segment 12 bases; nucleotides outside the gene matches: 7. The CDR3 consists of 13 residues.

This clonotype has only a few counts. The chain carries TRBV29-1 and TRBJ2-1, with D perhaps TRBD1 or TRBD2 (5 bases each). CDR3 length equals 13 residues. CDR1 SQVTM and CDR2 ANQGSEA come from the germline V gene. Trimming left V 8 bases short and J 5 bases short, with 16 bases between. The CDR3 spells CSLRDPWDNEQFF. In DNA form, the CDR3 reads TGCAGCCTTCGGGACCCTTGGGACAATGAGCAGTTCTTC.

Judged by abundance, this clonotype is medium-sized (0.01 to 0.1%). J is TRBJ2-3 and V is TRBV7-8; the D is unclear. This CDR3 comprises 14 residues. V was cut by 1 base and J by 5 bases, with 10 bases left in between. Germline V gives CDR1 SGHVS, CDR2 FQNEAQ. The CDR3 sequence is CASSLGDRGDTQYF. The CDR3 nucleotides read TGTGCCAGCAGCTTAGGAGACCGCGGAGATACGCAGTATTTT.

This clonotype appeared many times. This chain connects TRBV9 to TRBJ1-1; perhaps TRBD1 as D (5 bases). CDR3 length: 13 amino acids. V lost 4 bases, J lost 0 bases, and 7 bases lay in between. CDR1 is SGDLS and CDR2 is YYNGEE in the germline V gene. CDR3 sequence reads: CASSRQMNTEAFF. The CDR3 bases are TGTGCCAGCAGCCGACAGATGAACACTGAAGCTTTCTTT.

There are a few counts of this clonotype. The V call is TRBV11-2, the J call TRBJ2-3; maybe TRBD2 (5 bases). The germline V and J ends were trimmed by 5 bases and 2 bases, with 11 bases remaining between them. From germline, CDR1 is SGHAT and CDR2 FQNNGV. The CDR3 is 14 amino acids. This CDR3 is CASSRGALTDTQYF. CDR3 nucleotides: TGTGCCAGCAGCCGGGGAGCCCTCACAGATACGCAGTATTTT.

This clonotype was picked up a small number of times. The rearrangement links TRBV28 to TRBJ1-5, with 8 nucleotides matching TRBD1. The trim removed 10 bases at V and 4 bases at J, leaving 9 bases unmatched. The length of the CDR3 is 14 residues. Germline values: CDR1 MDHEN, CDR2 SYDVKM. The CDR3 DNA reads TGTGCCACCAAGACAGGGGACCTAAATCAGCCCCAGCATTTT. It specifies CATKTGDLNQPQHF.

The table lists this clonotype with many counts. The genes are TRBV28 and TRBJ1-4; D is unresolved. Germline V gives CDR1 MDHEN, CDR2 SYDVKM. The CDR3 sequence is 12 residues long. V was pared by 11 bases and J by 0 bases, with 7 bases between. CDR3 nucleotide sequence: TGTGCCGTATTTGCAACTAATGAAAAACTGTTTTTT. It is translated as CAVFATNEKLFF.

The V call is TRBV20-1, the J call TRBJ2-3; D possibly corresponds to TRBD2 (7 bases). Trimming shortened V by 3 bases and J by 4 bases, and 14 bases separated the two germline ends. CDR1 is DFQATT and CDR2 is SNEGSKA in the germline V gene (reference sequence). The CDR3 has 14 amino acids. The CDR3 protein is CSASPPGGPDTQYF. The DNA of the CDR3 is TGCAGTGCTAGTCCCCCGGGGGGCCCAGATACGCAGTATTTT.

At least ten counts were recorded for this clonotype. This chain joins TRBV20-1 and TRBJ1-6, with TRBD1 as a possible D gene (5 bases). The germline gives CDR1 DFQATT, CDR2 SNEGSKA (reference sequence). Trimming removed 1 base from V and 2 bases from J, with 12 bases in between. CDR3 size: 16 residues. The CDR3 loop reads CSARAEGKAYNSPLHF. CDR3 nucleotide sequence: TGCAGTGCTAGAGCGGAGGGGAAGGCCTATAATTCACCCCTCCACTTT.

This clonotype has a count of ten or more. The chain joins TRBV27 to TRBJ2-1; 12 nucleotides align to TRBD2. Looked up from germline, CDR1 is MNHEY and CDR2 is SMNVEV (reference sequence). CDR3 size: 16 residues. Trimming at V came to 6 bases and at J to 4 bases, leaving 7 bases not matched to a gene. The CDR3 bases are TGTGCCAGCAGCCGACCGGGACTAGCGGGTTACAATGAGCAGTTCTTC. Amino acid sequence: CASSRPGLAGYNEQFF.

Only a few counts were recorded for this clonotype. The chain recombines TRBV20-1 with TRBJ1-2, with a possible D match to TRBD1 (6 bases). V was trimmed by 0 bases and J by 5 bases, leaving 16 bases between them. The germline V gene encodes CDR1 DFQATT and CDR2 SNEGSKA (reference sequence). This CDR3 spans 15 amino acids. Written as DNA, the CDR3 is TGCAGTGCTAGAGAAGCAAGCACAGGGAAATATGGCTACACCTTC. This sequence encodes CSAREASTGKYGYTF.

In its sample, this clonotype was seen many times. Here the CDR3 reads CASSQTGNTGELFF. Here the CDR3 DNA reads TGCGCCAGCAGCCAGACTGGAAACACCGGGGAGCTGTTTTTT. V and J are TRBV4-3 and TRBJ2-2; D gene ambiguous. V was cut by 3 bases and J by 2 bases, with 7 bases left in between. This CDR3 contains 14 residues. CDR1 and CDR2 (germline): LGHNA, YSLEER.

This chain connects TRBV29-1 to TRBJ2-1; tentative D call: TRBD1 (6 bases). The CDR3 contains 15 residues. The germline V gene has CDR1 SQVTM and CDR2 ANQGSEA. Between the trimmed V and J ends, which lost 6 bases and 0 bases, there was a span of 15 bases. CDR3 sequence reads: CSVKRGQLSYNEQFF. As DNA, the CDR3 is TGCAGCGTGAAACGAGGACAGCTCTCCTACAATGAGCAGTTCTTC.

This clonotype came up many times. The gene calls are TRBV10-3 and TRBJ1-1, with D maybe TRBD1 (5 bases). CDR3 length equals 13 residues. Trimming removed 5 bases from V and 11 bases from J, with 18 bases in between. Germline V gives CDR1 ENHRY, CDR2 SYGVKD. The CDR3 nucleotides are TGTGCCATCAGTCACGAGAAGGGGATAGGTGCTTTCTTT. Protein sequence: CAISHEKGIGAFF.